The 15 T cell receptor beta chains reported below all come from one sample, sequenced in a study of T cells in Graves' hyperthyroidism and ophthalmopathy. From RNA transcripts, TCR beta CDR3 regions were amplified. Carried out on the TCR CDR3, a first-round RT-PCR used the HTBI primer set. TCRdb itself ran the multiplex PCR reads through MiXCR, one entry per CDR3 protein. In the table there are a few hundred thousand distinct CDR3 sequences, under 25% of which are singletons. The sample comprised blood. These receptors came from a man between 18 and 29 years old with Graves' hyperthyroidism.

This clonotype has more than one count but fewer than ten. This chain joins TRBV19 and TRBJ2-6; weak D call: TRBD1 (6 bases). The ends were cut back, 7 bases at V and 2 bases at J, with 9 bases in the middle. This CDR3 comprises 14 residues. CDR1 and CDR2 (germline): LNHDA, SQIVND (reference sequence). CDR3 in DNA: TGTGCCAGTAAATCAGGGGCTGGGGCCAACGTCCTGACTTTC. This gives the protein CASKSGAGANVLTF.

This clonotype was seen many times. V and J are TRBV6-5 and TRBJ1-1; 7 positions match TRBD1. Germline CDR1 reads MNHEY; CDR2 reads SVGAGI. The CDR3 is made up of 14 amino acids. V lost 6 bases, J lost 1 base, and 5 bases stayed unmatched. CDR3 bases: TGTGCCAGCAGACTGACAGGGCAGAACACTGAAGCTTTCTTT. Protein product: CASRLTGQNTEAFF.

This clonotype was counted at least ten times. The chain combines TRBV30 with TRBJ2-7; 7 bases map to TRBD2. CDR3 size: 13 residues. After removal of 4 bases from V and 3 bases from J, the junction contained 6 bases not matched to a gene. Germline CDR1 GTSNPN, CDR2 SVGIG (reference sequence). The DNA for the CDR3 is TGTGCCTGGAAAGGACTAGGCTACTACGAGCAGTACTTC. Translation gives CAWKGLGYYEQYF.

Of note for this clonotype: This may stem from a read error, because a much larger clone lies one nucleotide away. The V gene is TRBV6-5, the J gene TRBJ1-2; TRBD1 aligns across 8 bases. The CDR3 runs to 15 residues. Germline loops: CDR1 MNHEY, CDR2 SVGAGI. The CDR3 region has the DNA TGTGCCAGCACTTACTCGTCTCAGGGGGCGACGGGCTACACCTTC. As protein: CASTYSSQGATGYTF.

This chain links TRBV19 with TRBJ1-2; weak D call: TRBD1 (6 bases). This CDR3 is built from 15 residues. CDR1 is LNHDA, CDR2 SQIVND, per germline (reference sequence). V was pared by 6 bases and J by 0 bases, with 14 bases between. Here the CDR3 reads CASSPRGAANYGYTF. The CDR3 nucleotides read TGTGCCAGTAGCCCCCGGGGGGCGGCTAACTATGGCTACACCTTC. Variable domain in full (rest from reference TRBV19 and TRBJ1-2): DGGITQSPKYLFRKEGQNVTLSCEQNLNHDAMYWYRQDPGQGLRLIYYSQIVNDFQKGDIAEGYSVSREKKESFPLTVTSAQKNPTAFYLCASSPRGAANYGYTFGSGTRLTVV.

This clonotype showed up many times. CDR3 residues: CASSALGANTGELFF. CDR3 bases: TGTGCCAGCAGTGCCTTGGGGGCGAACACCGGGGAGCTGTTTTTT. This chain links TRBV2 with TRBJ2-2, with D perhaps given as TRBD1 or TRBD2 (5 bases each). The V end lost 4 bases, the J end lost 0 bases, and 9 bases lay between the germline ends. Germline V lookup: CDR1 SNHLY, CDR2 FYNNEI. CDR3 length: 15 residues. Based on the CDR3 plus reference TRBV2 and TRBJ2-2, the full variable domain is EPEVTQTPSHQVTQMGQEVILRCVPISNHLYFYWYRQILGQKVEFLVSFYNNEISEKSEIFDDQFSVERPDGSNFTLKIRSTKLEDSAMYFCASSALGANTGELFFGEGSRLTVL.

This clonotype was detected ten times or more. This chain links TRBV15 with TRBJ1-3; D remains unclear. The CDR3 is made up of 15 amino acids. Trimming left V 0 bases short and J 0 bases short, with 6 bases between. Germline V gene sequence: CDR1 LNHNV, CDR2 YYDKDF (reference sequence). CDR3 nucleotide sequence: TGTGCCACCAGCAGAGATCACAACTCTGGAAACACCATATATTTT. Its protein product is CATSRDHNSGNTIYF.

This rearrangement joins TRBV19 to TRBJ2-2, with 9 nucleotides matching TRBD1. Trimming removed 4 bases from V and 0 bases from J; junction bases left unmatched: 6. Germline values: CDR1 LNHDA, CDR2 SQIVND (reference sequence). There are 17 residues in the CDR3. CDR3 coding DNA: TGTGCCAGTAGTACCCGGACAGGGGCTCCGAACACCGGGGAGCTGTTTTTT. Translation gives CASSTRTGAPNTGELFF.

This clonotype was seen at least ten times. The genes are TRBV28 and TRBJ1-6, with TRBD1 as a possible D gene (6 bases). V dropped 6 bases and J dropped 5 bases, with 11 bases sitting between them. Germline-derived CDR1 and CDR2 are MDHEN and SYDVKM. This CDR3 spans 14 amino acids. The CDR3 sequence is CASSSTGDNSPLHF. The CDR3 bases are TGTGCCAGCAGCTCGACAGGAGATAATTCACCCCTCCACTTT.

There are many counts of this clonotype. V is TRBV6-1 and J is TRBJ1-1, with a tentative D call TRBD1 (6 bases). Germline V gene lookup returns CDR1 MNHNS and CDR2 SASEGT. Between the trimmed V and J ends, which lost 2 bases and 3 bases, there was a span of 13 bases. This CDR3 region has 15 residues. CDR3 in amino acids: CASSETGLIDTEAFF. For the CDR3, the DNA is TGTGCCAGCAGTGAAACAGGGTTGATCGACACTGAAGCTTTCTTT.

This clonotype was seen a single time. The CDR3 DNA follows: TGTGCCAGCAGTGAAGCCCGACAGGGAGGATACAATGAGCAGTTCTTC. Translation gives CASSEARQGGYNEQFF. V is TRBV6-1 and J is TRBJ2-1; tentative D call: TRBD1 (7 bases). The germline gives CDR1 MNHNS, CDR2 SASEGT. Trimming took 0 bases from V and 4 from J, leaving 13 bases between them. The CDR3 is made up of 16 amino acids.

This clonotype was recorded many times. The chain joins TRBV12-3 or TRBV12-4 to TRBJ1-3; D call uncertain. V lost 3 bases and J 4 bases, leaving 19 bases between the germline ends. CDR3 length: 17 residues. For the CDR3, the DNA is TGTGCCAGCAGTTTCCCCCAGGACGAAGGGTCCGGAAACACCATATATTTT. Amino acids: CASSFPQDEGSGNTIYF.

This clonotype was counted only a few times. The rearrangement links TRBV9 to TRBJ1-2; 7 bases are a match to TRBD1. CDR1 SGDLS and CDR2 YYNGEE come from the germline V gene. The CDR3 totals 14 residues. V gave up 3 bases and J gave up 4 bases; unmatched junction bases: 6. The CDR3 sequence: CASSGWDSFYGYTF. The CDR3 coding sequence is TGTGCCAGCAGCGGATGGGACAGCTTCTATGGCTACACCTTC. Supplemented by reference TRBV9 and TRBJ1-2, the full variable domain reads DSGVTQTPKHLITATGQRVTLRCSPRSGDLSVYWYQQSLDQGLQFLIQYYNGEERAKGNILERFSAQQFPDLHSELNLSSLELGDSALYFCASSGWDSFYGYTFGSGTRLTVV.

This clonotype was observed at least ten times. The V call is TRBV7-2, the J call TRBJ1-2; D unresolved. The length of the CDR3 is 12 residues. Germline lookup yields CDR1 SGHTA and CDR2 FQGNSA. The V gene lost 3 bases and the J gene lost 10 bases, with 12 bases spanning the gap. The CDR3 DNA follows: TGTGCCAGCAGCTTGCAAATTGGGTCCTACACCTTC. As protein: CASSLQIGSYTF.

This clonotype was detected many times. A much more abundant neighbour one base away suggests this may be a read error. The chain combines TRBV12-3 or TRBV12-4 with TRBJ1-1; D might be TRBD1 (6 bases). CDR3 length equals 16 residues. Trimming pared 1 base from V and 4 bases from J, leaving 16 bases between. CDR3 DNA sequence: TGTGCCAGCAGTTTAGGGGTATGGGACAAGAGCACTGAAGCTTTCTTT. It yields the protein CASSLGVWDKSTEAFF.